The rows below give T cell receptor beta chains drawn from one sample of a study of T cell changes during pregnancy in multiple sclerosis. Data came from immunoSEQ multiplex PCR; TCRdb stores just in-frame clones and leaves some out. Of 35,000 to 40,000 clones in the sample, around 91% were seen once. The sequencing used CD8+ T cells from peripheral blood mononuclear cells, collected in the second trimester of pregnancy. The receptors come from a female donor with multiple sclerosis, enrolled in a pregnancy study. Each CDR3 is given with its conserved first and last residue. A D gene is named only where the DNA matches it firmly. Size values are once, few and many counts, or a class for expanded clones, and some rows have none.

CDR3: CASSATSGGARSYNEQFF
DNA: TGTGCCAGCAGTGCGACTAGCGGGGGGGCCAGGTCCTACAATGAGCAGTTCTTC
size: .
V: TRBV6-1
J: TRBJ2-1
D: TRBD2

CDR3: CASSSLILRTDSPRGGYTF
DNA: TGTGCCAGCTCCTCACTCATCTTGAGGACAGATTCCCCCCGCGGTGGCTACACCTTC
size: few
V: TRBV18
J: TRBJ1-2
D: .

CDR3: CSVETVMNTEAFF
DNA: TGCAGCGTTGAAACGGTTATGAACACTGAAGCTTTCTTT
size: .
V: TRBV29-1
J: TRBJ1-1
D: .

CDR3: CASSQVYSPNQPQHF
DNA: TGTGCCAGCAGCCAAGTTTACAGCCCTAATCAGCCCCAGCATTTT
size: .
V: TRBV4-2
J: TRBJ1-5
D: .

CDR3: CASTLALSSYNEQFF
DNA: TGTGCCAGCACCTTAGCGTTGAGCTCCTACAATGAGCAGTTCTTC
size: .
V: TRBV27
J: TRBJ2-1
D: .

CDR3: CASSLPGGVEQYF
DNA: TGTGCCAGCAGCTTGCCGGGCGGGGTCGAGCAGTACTTC
size: .
V: TRBV5-5
J: TRBJ2-7
D: .

CDR3: CASSIDPMNTEAFF
DNA: TGTGCCAGTAGTATAGACCCAATGAACACTGAAGCTTTCTTT
size: .
V: TRBV19
J: TRBJ1-1
D: .

CDR3: CASSRDFGELFF
DNA: TGTGCCAGCAGCCGGGACTTCGGGGAGCTGTTTTTT
size: .
V: TRBV7-3
J: TRBJ2-2
D: .

CDR3: CASSQDGAGGTYEQYF
DNA: TGCGCCAGCAGCCAAGATGGGGCGGGAGGTACCTACGAGCAGTACTTC
size: .
V: TRBV4-1
J: TRBJ2-7
D: TRBD2

CDR3: CASSAPGLETQYF
DNA: TGTGCCAGCAGTGCACCGGGTCTGGAGACCCAGTACTTC
size: .
V: TRBV11-2
J: TRBJ2-5
D: .

CDR3: CASSPSNLGGRTEAFF
DNA: TGTGCCAGCAGCCCATCTAATCTGGGTGGCAGGACTGAAGCTTTCTTT
size: .
V: TRBV7-3
J: TRBJ1-1
D: .

CDR3: CASSWTGGNSPLHF
DNA: TGTGCTAGTTCGTGGACAGGGGGTAATTCACCCCTCCACTTT
size: few
V: TRBV12-5
J: TRBJ1-6
D: TRBD1

CDR3: CASSLELAGDQYEQYF
DNA: TGTGCCAGCAGCTTAGAACTAGCGGGAGATCAGTACGAGCAGTACTTC
size: once
V: TRBV7-8
J: TRBJ2-7
D: TRBD2

CDR3: CASSLVAGGVGEQFF
DNA: TGTGCCAGCAGTTTAGTAGCGGGGGGAGTAGGTGAGCAGTTCTTC
size: .
V: TRBV27
J: TRBJ2-1
D: TRBD2

CDR3: CASSQRRQAKNQPQHF
DNA: TGCGCCAGCAGCCAGAGAAGACAGGCCAAAAATCAGCCCCAGCATTTT
size: .
V: TRBV4-3
J: TRBJ1-5
D: .

CDR3: CASSLGAGADGYTF
DNA: TGTGCCAGCAGCTTAGGGGCGGGGGCGGATGGCTACACCTTC
size: .
V: TRBV7-8
J: TRBJ1-2
D: .

CDR3: CASSYGTYTGELFF
DNA: TGTGCCAGCAGCTATGGGACTTACACCGGGGAGCTGTTTTTT
size: .
V: TRBV13
J: TRBJ2-2
D: .

CDR3: CASSQGGGYEQYF
DNA: TGTGCCAGCAGCCAGGGGGGCGGCTACGAGCAGTACTTC
size: .
V: TRBV5-4
J: TRBJ2-7
D: .

CDR3: CASRAGQGGGYTF
DNA: TGTGCCAGCCGAGCCGGACAGGGCGGGGGCTACACCTTC
size: .
V: TRBV6-5
J: TRBJ1-2
D: TRBD1

CDR3: CASSLRSLTDTQYF
DNA: TGTGCCAGCAGCTTGAGGAGCCTCACAGATACGCAGTATTTT
size: .
V: TRBV5-6
J: TRBJ2-3
D: .

CDR3: CASSEAYREQYF
DNA: TGTGCCAGCAGCGAAGCGTATCGCGAGCAGTACTTC
size: .
V: TRBV7-9
J: TRBJ2-7
D: .

CDR3: CASSTPTGLNTEAFF
DNA: TGTGCCAGTAGTACCCCGACAGGGTTGAACACTGAAGCTTTCTTT
size: .
V: TRBV19
J: TRBJ1-1
D: TRBD1

CDR3: CAWSTPSWLKDRDYEQYF
DNA: TGTGCCTGGAGTACCCCATCATGGCTTAAGGACAGGGACTACGAGCAGTACTTC
size: .
V: TRBV30
J: TRBJ2-7
D: TRBD1

CDR3: CASGLEQGPFQETQYF
DNA: TGTGCTAGTGGTTTGGAACAGGGTCCCTTCCAAGAGACCCAGTACTTC
size: .
V: TRBV12-5
J: TRBJ2-5
D: .

CDR3: CASSPAPGETQYF
DNA: TGTGCCAGCAGTCCCGCCCCGGGGGAGACCCAGTACTTC
size: .
V: TRBV7-2
J: TRBJ2-5
D: .

CDR3: CASSDTRTSGGANEQFF
DNA: TGTGCCAGCAGTGACACCCGAACTAGCGGGGGGGCGAATGAGCAGTTCTTC
size: .
V: TRBV6-4
J: TRBJ2-1
D: TRBD2

CDR3: CASSLYITDTQYF
DNA: TGTGCCAGCAGCTTATACATAACAGATACGCAGTATTTT
size: .
V: TRBV13
J: TRBJ2-3
D: .

CDR3: CASSFALGGDTQYF
DNA: TGTGCCAGCAGTTTTGCATTGGGAGGGGATACGCAGTATTTT
size: once
V: TRBV6-6
J: TRBJ2-3
D: TRBD2

CDR3: CASSQYGTGELFF
DNA: TGTGCCAGCAGCCAATACGGCACCGGGGAGCTGTTTTTT
size: .
V: TRBV27
J: TRBJ2-2
D: .

CDR3: CASRHSGGAGDTQYF
DNA: TGTGCCAGCCGCCATAGCGGGGGGGCCGGCGATACGCAGTATTTT
size: .
V: TRBV6-4
J: TRBJ2-3
D: TRBD2

CDR3: CASSQSGDEQFF
DNA: TGTGCCAGCAGTCAGTCGGGGGATGAGCAGTTCTTC
size: .
V: TRBV7-2
J: TRBJ2-1
D: .

CDR3: CASSARGSETQYF
DNA: TGTGCCAGCAGCGCCAGGGGTTCGGAGACCCAGTACTTC
size: .
V: TRBV16
J: TRBJ2-5
D: .

CDR3: CASSLGQFNEKLFF
DNA: TGCGCCAGCAGCCTCGGACAGTTTAATGAAAAACTGTTTTTT
size: .
V: TRBV4-3
J: TRBJ1-4
D: .

CDR3: CSVSQGNTEAFF
DNA: TGCAGCGTCTCACAGGGGAACACTGAAGCTTTCTTT
size: .
V: TRBV29-1
J: TRBJ1-1
D: .

CDR3: CASRIGGLADTEAFF
DNA: TGTGCCAGCAGGATTGGGGGCCTCGCGGACACTGAAGCTTTCTTT
size: .
V: TRBV6-4
J: TRBJ1-1
D: .

CDR3: CASRTGVTEAFF
DNA: TGCGCCAGCAGGACAGGGGTAACTGAAGCTTTCTTT
size: .
V: TRBV5-1
J: TRBJ1-1
D: TRBD1

CDR3: CASTHPGTSGGASTDTQYF
DNA: TGTGCCAGCACCCACCCCGGGACTAGCGGGGGGGCTAGCACAGATACGCAGTATTTT
size: .
V: TRBV9
J: TRBJ2-3
D: TRBD2

CDR3: CASSSSSTDTQYF
DNA: TGTGCCAGCAGTTCGTCTAGTACAGATACGCAGTATTTT
size: .
V: TRBV27
J: TRBJ2-3
D: .

CDR3: CASSESGNTEAFF
DNA: TGTGCCAGCAGTGAATCAGGGAACACTGAAGCTTTCTTT
size: .
V: TRBV25-1
J: TRBJ1-1
D: .

CDR3: CASSAEGTVNTEAFF
DNA: TGTGCCAGCAGTGCCGAAGGGACAGTTAACACTGAAGCTTTCTTT
size: .
V: TRBV2
J: TRBJ1-1
D: TRBD1

CDR3: CASSQDQDRATEAFF
DNA: TGTGCCAGCAGCCAAGACCAAGACAGGGCCACTGAAGCTTTCTTT
size: .
V: TRBV4-2
J: TRBJ1-1
D: TRBD1

CDR3: CASRVTGYSYNSPLHF
DNA: TGTGCCAGCAGGGTAACAGGCTACTCCTATAATTCACCCCTCCACTTT
size: .
V: TRBV27
J: TRBJ1-6
D: .

CDR3: CASSFPTGHQPTYNEQFF
DNA: TGTGCCAGTAGTTTCCCAACGGGACACCAACCGACCTACAATGAGCAGTTCTTC
size: .
V: TRBV19
J: TRBJ2-1
D: .

CDR3: CASSVETSGYNEQFF
DNA: TGTGCCAGCAGTGTAGAGACTAGCGGATACAATGAGCAGTTCTTC
size: .
V: TRBV6-4
J: TRBJ2-1
D: TRBD2

CDR3: CASSPRTGGDSGANVLTF
DNA: TGTGCCAGCAGTCCTCGGACAGGGGGAGACTCTGGGGCCAACGTCCTGACTTTC
size: .
V: TRBV9
J: TRBJ2-6
D: TRBD1

CDR3: CASSSGDRGYEQYF
DNA: TGTGCCAGCAGTTCGGGGGACAGGGGCTACGAGCAGTACTTC
size: .
V: TRBV27
J: TRBJ2-7
D: TRBD1

CDR3: CASSVGRGYSTEAFF
DNA: TGTGCCAGCAGTGTAGGCAGGGGGTATAGCACTGAAGCTTTCTTT
size: .
V: TRBV27
J: TRBJ1-1
D: TRBD1

CDR3: CASSLDGTSGQETQYF
DNA: TGCGCCAGCAGCTTGGATGGGACTAGCGGTCAAGAGACCCAGTACTTC
size: .
V: TRBV5-1
J: TRBJ2-5
D: TRBD2

CDR3: CASTTSTGSKRSYEQYF
DNA: TGTGCCAGCACCACCTCGACAGGCTCCAAAAGGTCCTACGAGCAGTACTTC
size: once
V: TRBV2
J: TRBJ2-7
D: .